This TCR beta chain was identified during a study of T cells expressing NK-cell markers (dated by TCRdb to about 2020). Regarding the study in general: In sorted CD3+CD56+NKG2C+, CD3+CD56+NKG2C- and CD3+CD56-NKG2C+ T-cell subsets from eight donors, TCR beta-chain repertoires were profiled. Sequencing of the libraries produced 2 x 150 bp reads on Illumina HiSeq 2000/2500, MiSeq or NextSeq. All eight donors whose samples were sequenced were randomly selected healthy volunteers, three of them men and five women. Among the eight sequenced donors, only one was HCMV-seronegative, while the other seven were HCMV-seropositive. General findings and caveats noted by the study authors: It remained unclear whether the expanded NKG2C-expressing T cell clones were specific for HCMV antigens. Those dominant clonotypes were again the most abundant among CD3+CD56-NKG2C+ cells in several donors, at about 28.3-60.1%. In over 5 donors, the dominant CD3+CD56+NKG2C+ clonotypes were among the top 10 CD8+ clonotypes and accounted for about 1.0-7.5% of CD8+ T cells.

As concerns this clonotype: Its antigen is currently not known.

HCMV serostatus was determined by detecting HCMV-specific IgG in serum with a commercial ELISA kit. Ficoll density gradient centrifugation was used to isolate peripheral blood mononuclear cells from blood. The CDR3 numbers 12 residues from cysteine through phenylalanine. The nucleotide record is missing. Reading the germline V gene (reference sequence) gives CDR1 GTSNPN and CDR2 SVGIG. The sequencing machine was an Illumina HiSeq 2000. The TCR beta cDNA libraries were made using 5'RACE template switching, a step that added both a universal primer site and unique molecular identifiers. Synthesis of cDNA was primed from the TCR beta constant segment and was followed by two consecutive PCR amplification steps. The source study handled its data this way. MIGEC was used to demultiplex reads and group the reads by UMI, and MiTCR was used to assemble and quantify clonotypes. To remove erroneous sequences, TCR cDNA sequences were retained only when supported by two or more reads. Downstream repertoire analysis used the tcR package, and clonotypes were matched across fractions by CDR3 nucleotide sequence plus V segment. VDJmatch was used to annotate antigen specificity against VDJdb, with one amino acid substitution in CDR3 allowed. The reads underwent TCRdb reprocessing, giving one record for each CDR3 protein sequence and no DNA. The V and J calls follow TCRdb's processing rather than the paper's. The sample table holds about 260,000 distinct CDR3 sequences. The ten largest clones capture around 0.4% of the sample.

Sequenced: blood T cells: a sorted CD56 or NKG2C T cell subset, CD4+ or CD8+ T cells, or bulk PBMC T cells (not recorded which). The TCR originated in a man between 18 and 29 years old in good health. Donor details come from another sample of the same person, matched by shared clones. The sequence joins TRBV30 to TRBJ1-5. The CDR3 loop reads CAWSTQTQPQHF.